This T cell receptor beta chain was observed in a study of shared clonotypes between healthy human individuals. Study results and limitations: It was the few donors that limited the genetic and exposure-history diversity represented. The four-donor shared clonotypes exceeded non-shared clonotypes in generation probability, with non-shared ones scoring lower.

The repertoire was sequenced with immunoSEQ multiplex PCR; TCRdb's copy has only in-frame clones and lacks some. The sample contains about 590,000 clones, roughly 95% of which appear only once. CD45RO-negative, CCR7-selected cells formed the naive CD8 fraction, which excluded terminally differentiated effector memory CD45RA+ cells. As for this clone: No antigen is known for it. Other nucleotide sequences from this sample produce the same CDR3.

Germline CDR1 MNHEY, CDR2 SMNVEV (reference sequence). There are 13 residues in the CDR3. With 6 bases clipped from V and 6 bases from J, the junction kept 6 bases outside the gene matches. This TCR came from a woman aged 25-40 years in good health. The sequenced material came from naive CD8+ T cells sorted from blood. V usage is TRBV27 and J usage is TRBJ2-7, with TRBD1 identical over 9 bases. CDR3 bases: TGTGCCAGCAGCCCAGGGACAGGGTTCGAGCAGTACTTC. This translates into CASSPGTGFEQYF.